The clone carrying this T cell receptor (beta chain) was seen a handful of times. This CDR3 has 13 residues. V was pared by 6 bases and J by 7 bases, with 12 bases between. The germline CDR1 and CDR2 sequences are MDHEN and SYDVKM. The entry originates in a study of metastatic and nonmetastatic thyroid tumors. Treatment of any kind had been given to no patient before thyroid surgery. TCRdb re-called the PCR reads through MiXCR. The sample has 45,000 or so clones, about 16% seen once. This chain links TRBV28 with TRBJ2-2; D call uncertain. Sequences were obtained from blood. The source of this sequence is a female donor with papillary thyroid cancer or a benign thyroid nodule (not recorded which). Some clones in this sample may be carry-over from other donors' samples. The CDR3 region has the DNA TGTGCCAGCAGCTTTAATTTAGGCGGGGAGCTGTTTTTT. Translating it yields CASSFNLGGELFF. The complete variable domain, with remaining parts taken from reference TRBV28 and TRBJ2-2, reads DVKVTQSSRYLVKRTGEKVFLECVQDMDHENMFWYRQDPGLGLRLIYFSYDVKMKEKGDIPEGYSVSREKKERFSLILESASTNQTSMYLCASSFNLGGELFFGEGSRLTVL.